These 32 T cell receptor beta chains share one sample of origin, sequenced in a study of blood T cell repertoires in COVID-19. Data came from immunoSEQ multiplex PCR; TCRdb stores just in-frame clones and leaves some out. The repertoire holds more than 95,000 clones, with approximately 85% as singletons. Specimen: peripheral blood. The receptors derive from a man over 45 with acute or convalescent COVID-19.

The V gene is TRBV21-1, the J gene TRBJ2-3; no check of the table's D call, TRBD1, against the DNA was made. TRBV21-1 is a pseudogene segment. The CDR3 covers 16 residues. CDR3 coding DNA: TGTGCCAGCAGCAACAAACAGGGTTCGTCCACAGATACGCAGTATTTT. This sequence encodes CASSNKQGSSTDTQYF.

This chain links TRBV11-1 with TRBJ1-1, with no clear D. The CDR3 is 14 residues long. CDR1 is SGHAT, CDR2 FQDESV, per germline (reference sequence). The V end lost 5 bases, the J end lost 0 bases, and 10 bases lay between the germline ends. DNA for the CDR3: TGTGCCAGCAGCCTTGACATGATGAACACTGAAGCTTTCTTT. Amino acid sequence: CASSLDMMNTEAFF.

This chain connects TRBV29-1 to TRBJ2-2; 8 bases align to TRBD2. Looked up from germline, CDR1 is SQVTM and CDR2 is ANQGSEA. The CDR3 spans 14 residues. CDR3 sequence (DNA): TGCAGTATAGGCCGTAGCGGGACCACCGGGGAGCTGTTTTTT. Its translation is CSIGRSGTTGELFF.

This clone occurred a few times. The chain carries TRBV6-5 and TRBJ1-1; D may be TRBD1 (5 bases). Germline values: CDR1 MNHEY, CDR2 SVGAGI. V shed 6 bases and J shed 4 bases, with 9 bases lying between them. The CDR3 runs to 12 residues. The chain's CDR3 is CASSPGGTEAFF. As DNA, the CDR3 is TGTGCCAGCAGCCCCGGGGGCACTGAAGCTTTCTTT.

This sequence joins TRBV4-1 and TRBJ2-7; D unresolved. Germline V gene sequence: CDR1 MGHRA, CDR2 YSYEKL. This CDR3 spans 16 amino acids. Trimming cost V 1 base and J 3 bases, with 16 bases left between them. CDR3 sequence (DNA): TGCGCCAGCAGCCAAGGTATGTCAGGCATTATCTACGAGCAGTACTTC. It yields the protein CASSQGMSGIIYEQYF.

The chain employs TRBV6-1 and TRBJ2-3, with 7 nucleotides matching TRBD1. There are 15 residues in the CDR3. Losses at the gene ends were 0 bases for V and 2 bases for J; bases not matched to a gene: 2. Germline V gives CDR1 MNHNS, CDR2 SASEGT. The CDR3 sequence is CASSEADRTTDTQYF. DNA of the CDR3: TGTGCCAGCAGTGAAGCGGACAGGACCACAGATACGCAGTATTTT.

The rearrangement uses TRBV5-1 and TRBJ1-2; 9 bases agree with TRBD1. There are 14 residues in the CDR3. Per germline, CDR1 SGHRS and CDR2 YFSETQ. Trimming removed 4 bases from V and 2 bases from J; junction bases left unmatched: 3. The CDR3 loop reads CASSRDRENYGYTF. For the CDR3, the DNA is TGCGCCAGCAGCCGGGACAGGGAGAACTATGGCTACACCTTC.

Here the CDR3 reads CASQGNEKLFF. The CDR3, as DNA: TGTGCCAGCCAGGGTAATGAAAAACTGTTTTTT. The V and J genes are TRBV28 and TRBJ1-4; possibly TRBD1 for D (5 bases). The CDR3 loop spans 11 amino acids. Germline V gene lookup returns CDR1 MDHEN and CDR2 SYDVKM. V lost 8 bases, J lost 4 bases, and 5 bases lay in between.

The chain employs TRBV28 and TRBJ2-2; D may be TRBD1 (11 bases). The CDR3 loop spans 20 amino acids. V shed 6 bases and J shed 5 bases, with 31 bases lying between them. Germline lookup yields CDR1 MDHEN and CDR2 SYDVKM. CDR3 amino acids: CASRRDRGKAGGPVTGELFF. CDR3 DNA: TGTGCCAGCAGACGGGACAGGGGGAAAGCGGGAGGGCCGGTAACCGGGGAGCTGTTTTTT. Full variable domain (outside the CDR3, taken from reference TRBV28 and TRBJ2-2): DVKVTQSSRYLVKRTGEKVFLECVQDMDHENMFWYRQDPGLGLRLIYFSYDVKMKEKGDIPEGYSVSREKKERFSLILESASTNQTSMYLCASRRDRGKAGGPVTGELFFGEGSRLTVL.

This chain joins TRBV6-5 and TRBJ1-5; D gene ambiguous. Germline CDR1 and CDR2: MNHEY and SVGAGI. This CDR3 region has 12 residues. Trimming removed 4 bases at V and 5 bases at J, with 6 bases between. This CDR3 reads CASSSGYQPQHF. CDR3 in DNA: TGTGCCAGCAGTTCCGGTTATCAGCCCCAGCATTTT.

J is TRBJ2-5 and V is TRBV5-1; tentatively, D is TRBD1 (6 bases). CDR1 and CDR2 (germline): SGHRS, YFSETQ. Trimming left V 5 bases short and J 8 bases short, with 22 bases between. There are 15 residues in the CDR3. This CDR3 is CASSYTGFLLETQYF. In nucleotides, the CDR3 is TGCGCCAGCAGTTACACAGGGTTCTTGCTTGAAACCCAGTACTTC.

CDR3 protein: CASSRTGEETQYF. The CDR3 bases are TGTGCCAGCAGCCGGACTGGGGAAGAGACCCAGTACTTC. The gene calls are TRBV6-5 and TRBJ2-5; possible D gene TRBD2, 5 bases. This CDR3 is 13 amino acids long. The V gene's germline CDR1 is MNHEY and CDR2 SVGAGI. Trimming took 6 bases from V and 3 from J, leaving 11 bases between them.

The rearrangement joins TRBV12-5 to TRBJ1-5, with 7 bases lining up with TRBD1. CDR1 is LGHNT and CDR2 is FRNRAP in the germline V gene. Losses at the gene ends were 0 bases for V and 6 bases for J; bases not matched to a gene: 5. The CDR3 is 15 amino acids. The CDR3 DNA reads TGTGCTAGTGGTTTGGTATTGGCAGGGGGTCAGCCCCAGCATTTT. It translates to CASGLVLAGGQPQHF.

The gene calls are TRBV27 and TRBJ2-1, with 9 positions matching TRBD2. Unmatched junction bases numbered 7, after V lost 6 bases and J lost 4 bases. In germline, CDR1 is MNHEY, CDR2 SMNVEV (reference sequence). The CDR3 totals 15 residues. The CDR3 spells CASSALAGVYNEQFF. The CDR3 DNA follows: TGTGCCAGCAGCGCGTTAGCGGGGGTTTACAATGAGCAGTTCTTC.

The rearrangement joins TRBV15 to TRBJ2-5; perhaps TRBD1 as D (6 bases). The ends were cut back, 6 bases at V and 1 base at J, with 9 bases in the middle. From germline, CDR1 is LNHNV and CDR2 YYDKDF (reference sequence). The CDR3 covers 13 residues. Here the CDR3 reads CATSKQGQETQYF. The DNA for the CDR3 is TGTGCCACCAGTAAACAGGGCCAAGAGACCCAGTACTTC. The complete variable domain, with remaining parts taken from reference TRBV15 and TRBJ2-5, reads DAMVIQNPRYQVTQFGKPVTLSCSQTLNHNVMYWYQQKSSQAPKLLFHYYDKDFNNEADTPDNFQSRRPNTSFCFLDIRSPGLGDTAMYLCATSKQGQETQYFGPGTRLLVL.

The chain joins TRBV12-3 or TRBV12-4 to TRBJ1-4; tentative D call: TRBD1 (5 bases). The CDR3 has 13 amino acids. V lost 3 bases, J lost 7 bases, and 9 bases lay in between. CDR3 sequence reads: CASSLQGPEKLFF. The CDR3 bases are TGTGCCAGCAGTTTGCAGGGTCCTGAAAAACTGTTTTTT.

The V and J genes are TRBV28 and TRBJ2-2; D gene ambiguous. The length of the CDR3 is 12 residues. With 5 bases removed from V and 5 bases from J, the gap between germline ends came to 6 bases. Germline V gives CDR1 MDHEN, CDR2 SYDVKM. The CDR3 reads CASSTTTGELFF. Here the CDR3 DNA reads TGTGCCAGCAGTACCACAACCGGGGAGCTGTTTTTT.

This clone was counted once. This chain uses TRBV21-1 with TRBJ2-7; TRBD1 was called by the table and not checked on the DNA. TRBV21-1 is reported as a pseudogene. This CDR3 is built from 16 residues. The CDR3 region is CASSKRCGQSSYEQYF. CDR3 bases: TGTGCCAGCAGCAAACGGTGTGGACAGAGCTCCTACGAGCAGTACTTC.

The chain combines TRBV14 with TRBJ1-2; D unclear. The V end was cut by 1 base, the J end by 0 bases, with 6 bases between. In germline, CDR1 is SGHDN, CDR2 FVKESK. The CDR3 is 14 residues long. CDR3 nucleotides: TGTGCCAGCAGCCAAGTTACAGCTAACTATGGCTACACCTTC. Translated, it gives CASSQVTANYGYTF.

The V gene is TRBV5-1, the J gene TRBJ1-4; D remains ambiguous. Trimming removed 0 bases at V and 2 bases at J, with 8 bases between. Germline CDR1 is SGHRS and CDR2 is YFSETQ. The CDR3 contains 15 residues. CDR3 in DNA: TGCGCCAGCAGCTTGGAGCCAGGCACTAATGAAAAACTGTTTTTT. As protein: CASSLEPGTNEKLFF.

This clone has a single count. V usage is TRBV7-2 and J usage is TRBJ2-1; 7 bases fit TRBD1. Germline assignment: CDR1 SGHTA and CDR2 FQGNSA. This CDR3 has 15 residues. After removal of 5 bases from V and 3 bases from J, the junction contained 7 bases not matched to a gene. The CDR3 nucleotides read TGTGCCAGCAGCAAGAAAGGGGGCGGCTACAATGAGCAGTTCTTC. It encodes CASSKKGGGYNEQFF. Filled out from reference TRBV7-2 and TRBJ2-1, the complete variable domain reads GAGVSQSPSNKVTEKGKDVELRCDPISGHTALYWYRQSLGQGLEFLIYFQGNSAPDKSGLPSDRFSAERTGGSVSTLTIQRTQQEDSAVYLCASSKKGGGYNEQFFGPGTRLTVL.

DNA of the CDR3: TGTGCCAGCAGCGTAGGACAGTCGAACACTGAAGCTTTCTTT. Protein: CASSVGQSNTEAFF. This chain joins TRBV9 and TRBJ1-1; tentatively, D is TRBD1 (5 bases). The CDR3 has 14 residues. CDR1 and CDR2 (germline): SGDLS, YYNGEE. Trimming removed 0 bases from V and 1 base from J, with 7 bases in between.

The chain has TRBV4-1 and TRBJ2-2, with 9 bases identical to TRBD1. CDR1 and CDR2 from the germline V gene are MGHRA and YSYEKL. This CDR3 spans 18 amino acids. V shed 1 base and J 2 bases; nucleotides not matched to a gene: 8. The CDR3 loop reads CASSQGWGTGTNTGELFF. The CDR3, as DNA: TGCGCCAGCAGCCAAGGTTGGGGGACAGGGACTAACACCGGGGAGCTGTTTTTT.

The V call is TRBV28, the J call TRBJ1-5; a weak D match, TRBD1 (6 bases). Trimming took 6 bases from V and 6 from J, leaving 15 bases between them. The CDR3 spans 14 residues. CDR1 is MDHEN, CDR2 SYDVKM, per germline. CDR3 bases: TGTGCCAGCAGGAAACAGGGTAGGGGTCAGCCCCAGCATTTT. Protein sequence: CASRKQGRGQPQHF.

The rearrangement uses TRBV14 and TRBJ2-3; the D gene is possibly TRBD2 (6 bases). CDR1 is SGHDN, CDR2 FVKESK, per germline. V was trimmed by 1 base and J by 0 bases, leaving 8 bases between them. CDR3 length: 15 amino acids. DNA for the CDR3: TGTGCCAGCAGCCAAGTGGGGACTAGCACAGATACGCAGTATTTT. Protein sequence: CASSQVGTSTDTQYF.

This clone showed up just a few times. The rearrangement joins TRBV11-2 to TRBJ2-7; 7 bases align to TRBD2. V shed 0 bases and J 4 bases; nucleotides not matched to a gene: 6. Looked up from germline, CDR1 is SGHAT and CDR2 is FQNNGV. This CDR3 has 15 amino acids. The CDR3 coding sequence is TGTGCCAGCAGCTTAGAAGCGGGACCTAAGTACGAGCAGTACTTC. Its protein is CASSLEAGPKYEQYF.

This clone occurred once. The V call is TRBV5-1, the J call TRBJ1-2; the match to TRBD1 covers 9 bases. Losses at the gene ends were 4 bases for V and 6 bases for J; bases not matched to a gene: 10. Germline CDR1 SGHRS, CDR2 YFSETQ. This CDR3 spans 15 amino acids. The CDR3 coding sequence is TGCGCCAGCAGCCTGGAGGGGACAGGGTGGAATGGCTACACCTTC. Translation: CASSLEGTGWNGYTF. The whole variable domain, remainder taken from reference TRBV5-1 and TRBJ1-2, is KAGVTQTPRYLIKTRGQQVTLSCSPISGHRSVSWYQQTPGQGLQFLFEYFSETQRNKGNFPGRFSGRQFSNSRSEMNVSTLELGDSALYLCASSLEGTGWNGYTFGSGTRLTVV.

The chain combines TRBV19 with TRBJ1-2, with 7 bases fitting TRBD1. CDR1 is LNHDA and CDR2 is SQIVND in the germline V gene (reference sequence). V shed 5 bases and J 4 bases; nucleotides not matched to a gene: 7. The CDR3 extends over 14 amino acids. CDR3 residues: CASSVSRDSYGYTF. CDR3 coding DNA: TGTGCCAGTAGTGTAAGCCGGGACAGCTATGGCTACACCTTC.

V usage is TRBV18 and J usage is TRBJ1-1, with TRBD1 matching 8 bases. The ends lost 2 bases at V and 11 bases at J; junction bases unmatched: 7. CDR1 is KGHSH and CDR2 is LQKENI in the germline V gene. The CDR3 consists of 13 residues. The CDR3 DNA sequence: TGTGCCAGCTCACCAGAGGCAGGGGGCATCGCTTTCTTT. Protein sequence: CASSPEAGGIAFF.

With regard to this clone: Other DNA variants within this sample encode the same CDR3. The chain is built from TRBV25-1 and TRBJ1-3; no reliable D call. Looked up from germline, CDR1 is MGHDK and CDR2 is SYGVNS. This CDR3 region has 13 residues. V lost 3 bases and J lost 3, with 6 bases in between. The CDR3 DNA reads TGTGCCAGCAGTGAGCCGGGTGGAAACACCATATATTTT. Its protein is CASSEPGGNTIYF.

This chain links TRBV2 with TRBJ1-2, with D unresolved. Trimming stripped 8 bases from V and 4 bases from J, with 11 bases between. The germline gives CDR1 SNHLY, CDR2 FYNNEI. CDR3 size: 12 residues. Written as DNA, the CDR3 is TGTGCCAGCGGTATAGATTCCTATGGCTACACCTTC. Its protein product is CASGIDSYGYTF.

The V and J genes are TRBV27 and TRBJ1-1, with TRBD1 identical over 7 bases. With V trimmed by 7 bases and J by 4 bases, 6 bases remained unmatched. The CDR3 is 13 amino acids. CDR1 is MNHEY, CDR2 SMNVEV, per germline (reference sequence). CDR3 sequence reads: CASIPGGSTEAFF. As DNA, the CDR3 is TGTGCCAGCATCCCAGGGGGGTCCACTGAAGCTTTCTTT.